The T cell receptor (beta chain) under discussion was sequenced for a study of cytomegalovirus exposure and HLA in healthy donors. Findings and caveats of the study: A classifier reportedly called cytomegalovirus status with high sensitivity and specificity.

CDR3 length: 14 residues. Germline values: CDR1 LNHDA, CDR2 SQIVND (reference sequence). Trimming cost V 4 bases and J 7 bases; bases outside gene matches: 2. Remarks on this clone: Its cognate antigen is unknown.

Use of 60 Vbeta and 13 Jbeta primers characterized the PCR. Profiling relied on immunoSEQ multiplex PCR, and the TCRdb table lists in-frame clones only, not all of them. The sample holds about 220,000 clones, roughly 82% seen once. The gene calls are TRBV19 and TRBJ1-6, with 9 bases matching TRBD1. Sequenced input: PBMCs. The receptor comes from a woman between 35 and 50 years old in good health and CMV-seropositive. CDR3 loop: CASSNGQGNSPLHF. The CDR3 DNA is TGTGCCAGTAGTAATGGACAGGGGAATTCACCCCTCCACTTT.